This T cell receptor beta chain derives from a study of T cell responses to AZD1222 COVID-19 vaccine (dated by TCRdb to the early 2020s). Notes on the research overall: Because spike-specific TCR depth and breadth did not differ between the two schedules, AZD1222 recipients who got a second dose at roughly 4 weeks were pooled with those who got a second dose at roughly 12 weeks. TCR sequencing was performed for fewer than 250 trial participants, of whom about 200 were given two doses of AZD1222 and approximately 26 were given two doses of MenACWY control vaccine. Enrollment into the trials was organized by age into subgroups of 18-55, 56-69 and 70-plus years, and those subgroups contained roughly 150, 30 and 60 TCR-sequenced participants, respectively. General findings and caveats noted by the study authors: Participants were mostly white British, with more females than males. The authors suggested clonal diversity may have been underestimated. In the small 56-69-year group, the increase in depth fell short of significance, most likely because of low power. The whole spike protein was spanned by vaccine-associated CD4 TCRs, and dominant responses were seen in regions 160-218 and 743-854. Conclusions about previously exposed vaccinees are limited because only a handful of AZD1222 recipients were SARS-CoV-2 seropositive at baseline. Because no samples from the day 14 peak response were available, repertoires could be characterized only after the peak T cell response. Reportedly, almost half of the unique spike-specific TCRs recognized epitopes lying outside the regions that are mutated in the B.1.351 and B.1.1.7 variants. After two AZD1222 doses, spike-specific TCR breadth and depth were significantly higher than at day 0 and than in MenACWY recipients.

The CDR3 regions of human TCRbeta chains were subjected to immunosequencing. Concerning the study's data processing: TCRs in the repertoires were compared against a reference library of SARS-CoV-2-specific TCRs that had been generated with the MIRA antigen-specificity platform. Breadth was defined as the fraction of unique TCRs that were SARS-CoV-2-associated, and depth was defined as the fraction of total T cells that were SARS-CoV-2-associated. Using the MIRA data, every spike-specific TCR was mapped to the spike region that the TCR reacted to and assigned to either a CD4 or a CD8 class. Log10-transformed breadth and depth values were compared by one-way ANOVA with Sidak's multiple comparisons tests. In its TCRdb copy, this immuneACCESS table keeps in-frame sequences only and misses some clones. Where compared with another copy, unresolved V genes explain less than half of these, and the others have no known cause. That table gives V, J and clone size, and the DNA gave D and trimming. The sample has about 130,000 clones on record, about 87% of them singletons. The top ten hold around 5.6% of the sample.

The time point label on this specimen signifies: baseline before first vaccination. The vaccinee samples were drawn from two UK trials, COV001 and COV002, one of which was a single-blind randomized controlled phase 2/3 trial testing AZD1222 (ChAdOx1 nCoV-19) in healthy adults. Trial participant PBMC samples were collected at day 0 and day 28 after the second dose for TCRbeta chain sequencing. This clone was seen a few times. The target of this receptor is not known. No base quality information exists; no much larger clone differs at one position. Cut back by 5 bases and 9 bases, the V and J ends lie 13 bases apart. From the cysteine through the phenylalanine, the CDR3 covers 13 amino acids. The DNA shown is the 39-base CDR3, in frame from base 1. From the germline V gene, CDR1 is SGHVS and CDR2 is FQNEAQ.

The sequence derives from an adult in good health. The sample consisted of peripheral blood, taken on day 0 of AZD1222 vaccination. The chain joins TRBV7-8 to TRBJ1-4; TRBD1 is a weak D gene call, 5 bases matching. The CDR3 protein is CASSGGGPKKLFF. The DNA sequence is TGTGCCAGCAGCGGGGGGGGACCGAAAAAACTGTTTTTT. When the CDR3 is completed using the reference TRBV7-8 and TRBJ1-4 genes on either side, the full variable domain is GAGVSQSPRYKVAKRGQDVALRCDPISGHVSLFWYQQALGQGPEFLTYFQNEAQLDKSGLPSDRFFAERPEGSVSTLKIQRTQQEDSAVYLCASSGGGPKKLFFGSGTQLSVL.